Given below is one T cell receptor beta chain in context. Under the authors' procedure: How many nucleated cells were present was estimated from reference gene primer amplification. This table comes from immunoSEQ multiplex PCR, and its TCRdb copy is limited to in-frame clones, with some not included. V and J calls and clone size are copied from that table; D and trimming were computed from the DNA. The table includes 350,000 to 450,000 clones, 86% detected once. These data come from a study of blood T cell repertoires in COVID-19. The overall study: T cells, B-cell-depleted T cells, or PBMCs supplied cDNA or gDNA.

Germline V gives CDR1 SGHTA, CDR2 FQGNSA. CDR3 length equals 19 residues. Germline trimming cut 5 bases from V and 2 bases from J; bases unmatched to any gene: 13. The specimen was peripheral blood. This receptor was taken from a woman aged 55-69 years with COVID-19, enrolled during active disease. The chain has TRBV7-2 and TRBJ2-3, with TRBD2 matching over 13 bases. This CDR3 is CASSGPPGLAGDNTDTQYF. Here the CDR3 DNA reads TGTGCCAGCAGCGGCCCCCCTGGACTAGCGGGGGATAACACAGATACGCAGTATTTT.